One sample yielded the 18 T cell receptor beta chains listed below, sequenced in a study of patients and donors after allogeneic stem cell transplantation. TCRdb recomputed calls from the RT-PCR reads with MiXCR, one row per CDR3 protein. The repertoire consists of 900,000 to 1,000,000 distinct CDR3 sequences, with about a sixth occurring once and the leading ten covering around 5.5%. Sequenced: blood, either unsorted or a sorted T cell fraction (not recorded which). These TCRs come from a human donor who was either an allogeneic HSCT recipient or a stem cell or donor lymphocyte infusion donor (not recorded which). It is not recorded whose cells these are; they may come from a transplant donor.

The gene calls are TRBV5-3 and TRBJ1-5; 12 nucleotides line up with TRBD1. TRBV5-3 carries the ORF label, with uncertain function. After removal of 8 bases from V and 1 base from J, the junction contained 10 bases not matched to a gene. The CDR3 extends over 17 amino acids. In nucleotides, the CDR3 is TGTGCCAGTTATGGGGGACAGGGGGCGGGAAGCAATCAGCCCCAGCATTTT. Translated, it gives CASYGGQGAGSNQPQHF.

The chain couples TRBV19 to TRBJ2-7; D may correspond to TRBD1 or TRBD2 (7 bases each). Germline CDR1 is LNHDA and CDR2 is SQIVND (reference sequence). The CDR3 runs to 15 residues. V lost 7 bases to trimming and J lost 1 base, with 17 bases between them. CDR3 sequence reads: CASTRGGSRSYEQYF. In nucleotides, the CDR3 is TGTGCCAGTACCAGGGGGGGCAGCCGATCCTACGAGCAGTACTTC.

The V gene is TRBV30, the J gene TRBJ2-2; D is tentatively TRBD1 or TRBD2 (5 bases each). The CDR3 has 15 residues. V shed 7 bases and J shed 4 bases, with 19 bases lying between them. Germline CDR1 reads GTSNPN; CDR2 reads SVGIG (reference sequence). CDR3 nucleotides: TGTGCCTCCACGAAAGTCGAAGGGACCACCGGGGAGCTGTTTTTT. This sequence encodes CASTKVEGTTGELFF.

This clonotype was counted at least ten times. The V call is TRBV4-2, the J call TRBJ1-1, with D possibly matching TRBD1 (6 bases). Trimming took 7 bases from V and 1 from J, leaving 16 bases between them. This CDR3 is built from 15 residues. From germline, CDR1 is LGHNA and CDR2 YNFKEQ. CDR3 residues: CASTKATDRNTEAFF. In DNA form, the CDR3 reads TGTGCCAGCACCAAAGCGACGGACAGGAACACTGAAGCTTTCTTT.

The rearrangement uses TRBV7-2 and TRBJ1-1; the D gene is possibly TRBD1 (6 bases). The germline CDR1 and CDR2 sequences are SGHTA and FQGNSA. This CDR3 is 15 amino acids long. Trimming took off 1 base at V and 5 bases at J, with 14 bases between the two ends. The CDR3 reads CASSLDKGRGTEAFF. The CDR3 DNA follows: TGTGCCAGCAGCTTAGATAAGGGGAGGGGGACTGAAGCTTTCTTT.

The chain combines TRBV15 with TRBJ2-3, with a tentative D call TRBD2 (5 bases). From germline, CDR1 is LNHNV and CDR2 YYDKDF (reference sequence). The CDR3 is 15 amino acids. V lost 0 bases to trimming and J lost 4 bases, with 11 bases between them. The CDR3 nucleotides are TGTGCCACCAGCAGAGATTCACTAGTGGCAGATACGCAGTATTTT. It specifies CATSRDSLVADTQYF.

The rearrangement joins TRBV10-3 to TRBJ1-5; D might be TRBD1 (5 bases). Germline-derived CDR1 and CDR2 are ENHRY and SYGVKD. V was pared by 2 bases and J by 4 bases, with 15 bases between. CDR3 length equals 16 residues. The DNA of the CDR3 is TGTGCCATCAGTGAGGACCTACAGGCCCCGAATCAGCCCCAGCATTTT. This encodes CAISEDLQAPNQPQHF.

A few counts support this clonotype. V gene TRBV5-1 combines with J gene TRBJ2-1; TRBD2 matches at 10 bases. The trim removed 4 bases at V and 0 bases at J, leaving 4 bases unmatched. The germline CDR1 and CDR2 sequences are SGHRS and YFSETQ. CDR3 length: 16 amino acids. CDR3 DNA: TGCGCCAGCAGCCGGACTAGCGGAAACTCCTACAATGAGCAGTTCTTC. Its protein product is CASSRTSGNSYNEQFF.

CDR3 sequence reads: CASSHRGDGYTF. The CDR3 DNA reads TGTGCCAGCAGTCACAGGGGAGACGGCTACACCTTC. V gene TRBV21-1 combines with J gene TRBJ1-2; the table's D call, TRBD1, was not checked against the DNA. TRBV21-1 is tagged as a pseudogene. This CDR3 is built from 12 residues.

The CDR3 nucleotides are TGTGCCAGCAGTCCGGGAGTGAGCACCGGGGAGCTGTTTTTT. It codes for CASSPGVSTGELFF. The gene calls are TRBV6-4 and TRBJ2-2, with D tentatively TRBD2 (6 bases). There are 14 residues in the CDR3. Looked up from germline, CDR1 is MRHNA and CDR2 is SNTAGT. Trimming pared 5 bases from V and 4 bases from J, leaving 11 bases between.

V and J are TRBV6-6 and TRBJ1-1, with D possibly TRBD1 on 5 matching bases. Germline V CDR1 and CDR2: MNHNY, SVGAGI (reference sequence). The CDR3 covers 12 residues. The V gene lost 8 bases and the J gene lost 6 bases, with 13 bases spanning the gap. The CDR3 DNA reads TGTGCCAGCTGCCCCCCAGGGCCTGAAGCTTTCTTT. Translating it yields CASCPPGPEAFF.

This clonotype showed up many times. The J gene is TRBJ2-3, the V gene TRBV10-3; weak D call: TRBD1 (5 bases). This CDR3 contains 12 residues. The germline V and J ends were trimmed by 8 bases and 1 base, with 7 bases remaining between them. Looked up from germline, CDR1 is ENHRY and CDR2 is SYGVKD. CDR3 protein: CAIQTGTDTQYF. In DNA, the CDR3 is TGTGCCATCCAGACAGGCACAGATACGCAGTATTTT.

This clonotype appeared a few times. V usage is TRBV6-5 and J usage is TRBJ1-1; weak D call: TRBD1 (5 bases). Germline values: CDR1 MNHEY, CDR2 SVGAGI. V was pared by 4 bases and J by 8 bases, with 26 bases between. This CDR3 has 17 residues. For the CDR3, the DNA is TGTGCCAGCAGTTCCCCCATCGCGGCAGGGCCCATAGGGGAAGCTTTCTTT. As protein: CASSSPIAAGPIGEAFF.

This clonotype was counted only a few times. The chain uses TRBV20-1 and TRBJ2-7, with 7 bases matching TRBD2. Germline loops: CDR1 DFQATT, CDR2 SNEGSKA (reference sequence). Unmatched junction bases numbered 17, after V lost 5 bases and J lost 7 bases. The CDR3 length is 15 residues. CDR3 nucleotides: TGCAGTGCTGTCGCCGCGCTAGCGGCTCTTGGGGAGCAGTACTTC. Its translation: CSAVAALAALGEQYF.

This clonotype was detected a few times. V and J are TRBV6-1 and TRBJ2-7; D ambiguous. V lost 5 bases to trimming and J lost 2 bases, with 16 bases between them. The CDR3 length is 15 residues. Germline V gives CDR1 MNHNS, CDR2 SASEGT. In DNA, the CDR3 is TGTGCCAGCAGTCGAAGGACCCTCTCTACCTACGAGCAGTACTTC. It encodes CASSRRTLSTYEQYF.

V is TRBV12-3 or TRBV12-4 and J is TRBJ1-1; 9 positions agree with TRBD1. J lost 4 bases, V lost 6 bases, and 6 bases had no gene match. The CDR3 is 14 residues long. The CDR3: CASSGQGLTTEAFF. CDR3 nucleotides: TGTGCCAGCAGCGGACAGGGGTTAACCACTGAAGCTTTCTTT.

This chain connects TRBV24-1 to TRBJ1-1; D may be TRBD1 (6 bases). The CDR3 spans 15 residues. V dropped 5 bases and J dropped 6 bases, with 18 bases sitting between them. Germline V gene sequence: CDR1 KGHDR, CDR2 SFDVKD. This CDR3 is CATSAAGTRGSEAFF. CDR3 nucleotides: TGTGCCACCAGTGCCGCCGGGACAAGGGGCTCTGAAGCTTTCTTT.

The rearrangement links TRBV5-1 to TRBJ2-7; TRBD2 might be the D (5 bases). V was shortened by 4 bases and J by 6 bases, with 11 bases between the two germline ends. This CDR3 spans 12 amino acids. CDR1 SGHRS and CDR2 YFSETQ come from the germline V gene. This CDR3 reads CASSPDWSEQYF. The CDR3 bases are TGCGCCAGCAGCCCGGACTGGAGCGAGCAGTACTTC.